The 24 T cell receptor beta chains reported below all come from one sample, sequenced in a study of response to subunit inactivated influenza vaccine. Using its own MiXCR run on the RT-PCR reads, TCRdb lists one record per CDR3 protein. In the table there are about 500,000 distinct CDR3 sequences, approximately 15% of which are singletons. Sequenced material: CD4+ T cells sorted from PBMCs, taken 23 months after vaccination. These receptors originate from a man aged 50 to 69 who received an inactivated influenza vaccine.

The rearrangement joins TRBV6-2 or TRBV6-3 to TRBJ2-2; the D is unclear. The CDR3 runs 15 residues. Per germline, CDR1 MNHEY and CDR2 SVGEGT. V was shortened by 0 bases and J by 2 bases, with 7 bases between the two germline ends. The CDR3 nucleotides read TGTGCCAGCAGTTACTCCGACACCAACACCGGGGAGCTGTTTTTT. It is translated as CASSYSDTNTGELFF.

The CDR3 reads CASKQPSSYEQYF. CDR3 coding DNA: TGTGCCAGCAAACAACCCTCCTCCTACGAGCAGTACTTC. This chain uses TRBV28 with TRBJ2-7; D is unresolved. Trimming shortened V by 7 bases and J by 0 bases, and 10 bases separated the two germline ends. This CDR3 has 13 residues. Germline CDR1 and CDR2: MDHEN and SYDVKM.

This clonotype has only a few counts. The genes are TRBV7-2 and TRBJ2-1; D not certain. There are 14 residues in the CDR3. Trimming took off 1 base at V and 5 bases at J, with 9 bases between the two ends. Per germline, CDR1 SGHTA and CDR2 FQGNSA. The DNA for the CDR3 is TGTGCCAGCAGCTTAGTTCCGAGAAACAATGAGCAGTTCTTC. Translation gives CASSLVPRNNEQFF.

This clonotype was counted between two and nine times. The chain carries TRBV28 and TRBJ2-7; D uncertain. Germline values: CDR1 MDHEN, CDR2 SYDVKM. The CDR3 has 14 amino acids. V lost 3 bases and J 3 bases, leaving 12 bases between the germline ends. CDR3 loop: CASSFLDGRYEQYF. CDR3 DNA: TGTGCCAGCAGTTTTTTGGACGGCCGCTACGAGCAGTACTTC.

The V gene is TRBV20-1, the J gene TRBJ1-5; TRBD1 matches at 8 bases. This CDR3 has 16 residues. Germline CDR1 reads DFQATT; CDR2 reads SNEGSKA (reference sequence). Germline trimming cut 2 bases from V and 5 bases from J; bases unmatched to any gene: 11. CDR3 region: CSARSGRGLSHQPQHF. The CDR3 DNA follows: TGCAGTGCTAGATCGGGCAGGGGGCTTTCTCATCAGCCCCAGCATTTT.

In this sample, this clonotype turned up a few times. This chain joins TRBV4-2 and TRBJ2-3; D gene unclear. Germline CDR1 is LGHNA and CDR2 is YNFKEQ. The CDR3 sequence is 15 residues long. V shed 0 bases and J shed 4 bases, with 11 bases lying between them. CDR3 residues: CASSQDIGNSDTQYF. CDR3 DNA sequence: TGTGCCAGCAGCCAAGATATAGGAAATTCAGATACGCAGTATTTT.

This clonotype was counted between two and nine times. V gene TRBV7-9 combines with J gene TRBJ2-1; 11 bases are a match to TRBD2. The trim removed 7 bases at V and 7 bases at J, leaving 9 bases unmatched. The CDR3 extends over 15 amino acids. Germline values: CDR1 SEHNR, CDR2 FQNEAQ (reference sequence). The CDR3 DNA sequence: TGTGCCAGCACCGTAGCGGGGGGGCTGGTTAATGAGCAGTTCTTC. Its translation: CASTVAGGLVNEQFF. The full variable domain, rest sourced from reference TRBV7-9 and TRBJ2-1, is DTGVSQNPRHKITKRGQNVTFRCDPISEHNRLYWYRQTLGQGPEFLTYFQNEAQLEKSRLLSDRFSAERPKGSFSTLEIQRTEQGDSAMYLCASTVAGGLVNEQFFGPGTRLTVL.

The table lists this clonotype with a few counts. The V call is TRBV28, the J call TRBJ1-1, with D unresolved. Trimming removed 2 bases at V and 7 bases at J, with 11 bases between. The CDR3 extends over 13 amino acids. CDR1 is MDHEN, CDR2 SYDVKM, per germline. CDR3 amino acids: CASSLTSKGEAFF. CDR3 in DNA: TGTGCCAGCAGTTTAACCTCAAAAGGTGAAGCTTTCTTT.

This clonotype was found a few times. The CDR3 carries no conserved terminal phenylalanine or tryptophan, so it likely arises from a read error. The limits of the CDR3 on the DNA are not certain, so only TCRdb's listed CDR3 is given. The chain recombines TRBV6-5 with TRBJ2-7; the tabulated D call, TRBD1, remains unverified against the DNA. Per the germline V gene, CDR1 is MNHEY and CDR2 is SVGAGI. Termini included, the CDR3 measures 10 amino acids. The chain's CDR3 is CASSYPLTLG.

This clonotype was recorded many times. This chain connects TRBV18 to TRBJ2-2, with D possibly called TRBD1 or TRBD2 (5 bases each). Germline-derived CDR1 and CDR2 are KGHSH and LQKENI. The CDR3 contains 14 residues. V was shortened by 8 bases and J by 5 bases, with 15 bases between the two germline ends. The DNA for the CDR3 is TGTGCCAGCCAGGGACGGATGTCTACCGGGGAGCTGTTTTTT. It encodes CASQGRMSTGELFF. The full variable domain, in which reference TRBV18 and TRBJ2-2 provide the parts outside the CDR3, is NAGVMQNPRHLVRRRGQEARLRCSPMKGHSHVYWYRQLPEEGLKFMVYLQKENIIDESGMPKERFSAEFPKEGPSILRIQQVVRGDSAAYFCASQGRMSTGELFFGEGSRLTVL.

The table lists this clonotype with a few counts. The chain has TRBV5-1 and TRBJ1-2, with TRBD1 matching 7 bases. The CDR3 loop spans 15 amino acids. CDR1 is SGHRS, CDR2 YFSETQ, per germline. V shed 4 bases and J 7 bases; nucleotides not matched to a gene: 13. The CDR3 bases are TGCGCCAGCAGCCCGACCACGGGACAGCCAGTTGGCTACACCTTC. This gives the protein CASSPTTGQPVGYTF.

This sequence joins TRBV6-1 and TRBJ2-2; a possible D gene is TRBD1 (6 bases). The CDR3 is made up of 14 amino acids. Germline loops: CDR1 MNHNS, CDR2 SASEGT. Trimming cost V 6 bases and J 4 bases, with 12 bases left between them. The CDR3 is CASRIQGITGELFF. The CDR3, as DNA: TGTGCCAGCAGAATACAGGGTATCACCGGGGAGCTGTTTTTT.

This clonotype was detected only a few times. The chain has TRBV20-1 and TRBJ2-2; TRBD1 matches at 7 bases. The CDR3 covers 17 residues. Unmatched junction bases numbered 13, after V lost 0 bases and J lost 6 bases. Germline V gives CDR1 DFQATT, CDR2 SNEGSKA (reference sequence). DNA for the CDR3: TGCAGTGCTAGAGATCTTATGCAGGGACAGAAGGCCGGGGAGCTGTTTTTT. Translated: CSARDLMQGQKAGELFF.

This clonotype has more than one count but fewer than ten. The gene calls are TRBV15 and TRBJ2-2; D not certain. V shed 1 base and J shed 0 bases, with 6 bases lying between them. Germline assignment: CDR1 LNHNV and CDR2 YYDKDF (reference sequence). This CDR3 has 15 amino acids. The CDR3 loop is CATSRGRTNTGELFF. For the CDR3, the DNA is TGTGCCACCAGCAGAGGCAGAACGAACACCGGGGAGCTGTTTTTT.

There are a few counts of this clonotype. The chain links TRBV3-1 to TRBJ1-6; no definite D call. The CDR3 runs to 14 residues. The germline V and J ends were trimmed by 4 bases and 10 bases, with 14 bases remaining between them. Germline lookup yields CDR1 LGHDT and CDR2 YNNKEL (reference sequence). CDR3 nucleotide sequence: TGTGCCAGCAGCCCCTTGGGCGGGAGCTCACCCCTCCACTTT. Its translation: CASSPLGGSSPLHF.

The table lists this clonotype with a few counts. The chain is built from TRBV5-1 and TRBJ2-7; D gene uncertain. Trimming took off 5 bases at V and 1 base at J, with 13 bases between the two ends. Germline CDR1 reads SGHRS; CDR2 reads YFSETQ. This CDR3 contains 14 residues. The CDR3 region is CASRGGDASYEQYF. The CDR3 nucleotides are TGCGCCAGCAGAGGTGGTGACGCATCCTACGAGCAGTACTTC.

This clonotype was recorded a few times. CDR3 bases: TGTGCCAGCAGCCGATCCACACTCTACGAGCAGTACTTC. Protein sequence: CASSRSTLYEQYF. V usage is TRBV28 and J usage is TRBJ2-7; D not certain. Per the germline V gene, CDR1 is MDHEN and CDR2 is SYDVKM. With 6 bases removed from V and 3 bases from J, the gap between germline ends came to 12 bases. CDR3 length equals 13 residues.

This clonotype was detected only a few times. The rearrangement joins TRBV12-3 or TRBV12-4 to TRBJ2-7; 8 nucleotides line up with TRBD2. V lost 3 bases to trimming and J lost 0 bases; unmatched junction nucleotides: 4. The CDR3 is 15 amino acids. The CDR3: CASSLKRGYSYEQYF. The DNA for the CDR3 is TGTGCCAGCAGTTTGAAGCGGGGGTACTCCTACGAGCAGTACTTC.

This clonotype was seen repeatedly, ten times or more. The chain links TRBV5-6 to TRBJ2-2; 7 bases map to TRBD2. V was clipped by 4 bases and J by 1 base; unmatched bases: 7. The CDR3 totals 16 residues. Germline V lookup: CDR1 SGHDT, CDR2 YYEEEE. Here the CDR3 reads CASSPGGRGNTGELFF. The DNA for the CDR3 is TGTGCCAGCAGCCCGGGGGGTCGAGGGAACACCGGGGAGCTGTTTTTT.

This clonotype turned up a few times. J is TRBJ2-5 and V is TRBV20-1, with TRBD2 identical over 11 bases. The CDR3 extends over 14 amino acids. Germline lookup yields CDR1 DFQATT and CDR2 SNEGSKA (reference sequence). V lost 4 bases to trimming and J lost 6 bases; unmatched junction nucleotides: 7. This CDR3 is CSATGTSGLQTQYF. The CDR3 nucleotides are TGCAGTGCTACGGGGACTAGCGGTCTACAGACCCAGTACTTC.

The chain recombines TRBV7-2 with TRBJ1-1, with a tentative D call TRBD1 (5 bases). The length of the CDR3 is 14 residues. Germline CDR1 SGHTA, CDR2 FQGNSA. The V gene lost 5 bases and the J gene lost 3 bases, with 13 bases spanning the gap. DNA of the CDR3: TGTGCCAGCAGCGCACAGCAGGGTTACACTGAAGCTTTCTTT. This gives the protein CASSAQQGYTEAFF.

J is TRBJ1-3 and V is TRBV18; no clear D gene. Germline CDR1 reads KGHSH; CDR2 reads LQKENI. The CDR3 runs to 15 residues. V was cut by 2 bases and J by 0 bases, with 8 bases left in between. For the CDR3, the DNA is TGTGCCAGCTCACCATTCGTGGACTCTGGAAACACCATATATTTT. Encoded protein: CASSPFVDSGNTIYF.

This rearrangement joins TRBV28 to TRBJ1-1, with D perhaps TRBD1 (5 bases). Per germline, CDR1 MDHEN and CDR2 SYDVKM. The CDR3 consists of 16 residues. The V end was cut by 6 bases, the J end by 3 bases, with 20 bases between. CDR3 loop: CASSRPGGKKDTEAFF. The CDR3 DNA follows: TGTGCCAGCAGCCGACCGGGGGGGAAAAAGGACACTGAAGCTTTCTTT.

This clonotype was seen more than once but under ten times. The J gene is TRBJ1-1, the V gene TRBV12-3 or TRBV12-4; tentative D call: TRBD1 (5 bases). The CDR3 is made up of 14 amino acids. V lost 8 bases to trimming and J lost 1 base, with 14 bases between them. CDR3: CASHRSTGNTEAFF. The CDR3 DNA reads as TGTGCCAGCCACCGTAGTACAGGGAACACTGAAGCTTTCTTT.